The 7 T cell receptor beta chains in this list originate from one sample, sequenced in a study of regulatory T cells in long-lasting Graves disease. Stated time point: newly diagnosed GD, antithyroid drugs for less than 3 months. Construction of the TCR library relied on RNA isolated from PBMCs. Construction of the TCR beta libraries employed iRepertoire HTBI primers in conjunction with Arm-PCR of CDR3 regions. TCRdb called the multiplex PCR reads again in MiXCR, with one record for every CDR3 protein. Of about 320,000 distinct CDR3 sequences detected, roughly 18% appear once; the ten largest clones hold about two fifths. The sample consisted of peripheral blood mononuclear cells (PBMCs), taken at new diagnosis, from a patient treated with antithyroid drugs. These receptors were taken from a female donor with Graves disease.

V is TRBV7-2 and J is TRBJ2-7; D is undetermined. The germline gives CDR1 SGHTA, CDR2 FQGNSA. CDR3 length equals 15 residues. Trimming left V 7 bases short and J 2 bases short, with 18 bases between. CDR3 coding DNA: TGTGCCAGCACCAGTAAACCAGAATGGGCCTACGAGCAGTACTTC. As protein: CASTSKPEWAYEQYF.

This clonotype has ten or more counts. V and J are TRBV27 and TRBJ2-1; the match to TRBD2 covers 9 bases. The CDR3 spans 17 residues. With 2 bases clipped from V and 3 bases from J, the junction kept 8 bases outside the gene matches. Germline V CDR1 and CDR2: MNHEY, SMNVEV (reference sequence). This CDR3 reads CASSLGPGLAIYNEQFF. CDR3 in DNA: TGTGCCAGCAGTTTAGGTCCGGGACTAGCTATCTACAATGAGCAGTTCTTC.

Ten or more counts support this clonotype. The J gene is TRBJ2-7, the V gene TRBV12-3 or TRBV12-4, with 8 nucleotides matching TRBD1. J was trimmed by 5 bases and V by 2 bases; bases with no gene match: 5. The CDR3 totals 14 residues. CDR3 bases: TGTGCCAGCAGTTTAACGCAGGGGGCGCACGAGCAGTACTTC. Encoded protein: CASSLTQGAHEQYF.

This clonotype was recorded at least ten times. The rearrangement links TRBV5-1 to TRBJ2-1; 14 bases match TRBD2. Germline CDR1 and CDR2: SGHRS and YFSETQ. V lost 2 bases and J lost 8; bases outside the gene matches: 15. The CDR3 loop spans 19 amino acids. The CDR3 loop reads CASSLTMPRGTSGSDEQFF. The CDR3 DNA follows: TGCGCCAGCAGCTTAACAATGCCGCGCGGGACTAGCGGGAGCGATGAGCAGTTCTTC.

V gene TRBV6-2 or TRBV6-3 combines with J gene TRBJ2-7; 9 bases fit TRBD2. This CDR3 comprises 16 residues. Germline V gene sequence: CDR1 MNHEY, CDR2 SVGEGT. With 4 bases clipped from V and 0 bases from J, the junction kept 7 bases outside the gene matches. The chain's CDR3 is CASSSTSGHISYEQYF. Here the CDR3 DNA reads TGTGCCAGCAGTTCGACTAGCGGACATATCTCCTACGAGCAGTACTTC.

The chain recombines TRBV6-5 with TRBJ2-4; no definite D call. This CDR3 has 16 amino acids. Per the germline V gene, CDR1 is MNHEY and CDR2 is SVGAGI. Trimming left V 0 bases short and J 6 bases short, with 15 bases between. The CDR3 nucleotides are TGTGCCAGCAGTTACTCGCTTGTGGGTCTGAGAAACATTCAGTACTTC. It yields the protein CASSYSLVGLRNIQYF.

This clonotype was recorded many times. This chain connects TRBV28 to TRBJ2-3; 7 bases are a match to TRBD1. This CDR3 spans 14 amino acids. V was pared by 7 bases and J by 0 bases, with 4 bases of the junction left unmatched. Germline lookup yields CDR1 MDHEN and CDR2 SYDVKM. The CDR3 region has the DNA TGTGCCAGCATCTTACAGGGGAGCACAGATACGCAGTATTTT. Its protein is CASILQGSTDTQYF.